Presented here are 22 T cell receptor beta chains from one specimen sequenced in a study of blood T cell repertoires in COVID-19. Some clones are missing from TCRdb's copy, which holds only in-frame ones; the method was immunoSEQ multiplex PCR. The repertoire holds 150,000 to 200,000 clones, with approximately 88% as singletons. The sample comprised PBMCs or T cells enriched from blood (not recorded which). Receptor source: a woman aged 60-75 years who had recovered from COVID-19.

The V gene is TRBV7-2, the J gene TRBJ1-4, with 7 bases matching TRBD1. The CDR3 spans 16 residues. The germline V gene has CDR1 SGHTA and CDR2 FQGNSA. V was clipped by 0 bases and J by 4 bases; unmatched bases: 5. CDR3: CASSLALGQVNEKLFF. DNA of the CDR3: TGTGCCAGCAGCTTAGCCCTTGGACAGGTTAATGAAAAACTGTTTTTT.

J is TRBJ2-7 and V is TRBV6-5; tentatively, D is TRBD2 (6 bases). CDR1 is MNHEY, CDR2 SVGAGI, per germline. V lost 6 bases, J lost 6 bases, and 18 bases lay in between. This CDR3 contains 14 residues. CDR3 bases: TGTGCCAGCAGCCCCACCGGGGGTTCGGGCGAGCAGTACTTC. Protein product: CASSPTGGSGEQYF.

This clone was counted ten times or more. In nucleotides, the CDR3 is TGTGCCAGCAGCCTTGGCGCAGGGGGCGCGGGCACAGATACGCAGTATTTT. Protein sequence: CASSLGAGGAGTDTQYF. The chain combines TRBV3-1 (or the pseudogene TRBV3-2) with TRBJ2-3, with 8 bases identical to TRBD1. Germline lookup yields CDR1 LGHDT and CDR2 YNNKEL (reference sequence). The CDR3 spans 17 residues. The junction had 10 bases not matched to a gene; V was cut back by 4 bases and J by 1 base.

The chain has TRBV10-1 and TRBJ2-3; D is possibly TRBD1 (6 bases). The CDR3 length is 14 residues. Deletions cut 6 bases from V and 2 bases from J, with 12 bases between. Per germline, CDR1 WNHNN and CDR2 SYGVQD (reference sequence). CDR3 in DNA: TGCGCCAGCAGCACCGGACAGAACACAGATACGCAGTATTTT. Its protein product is CASSTGQNTDTQYF.

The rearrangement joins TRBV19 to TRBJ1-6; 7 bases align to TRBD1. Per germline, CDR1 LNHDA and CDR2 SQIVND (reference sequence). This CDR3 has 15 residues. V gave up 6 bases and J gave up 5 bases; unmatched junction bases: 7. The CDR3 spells CASSLRDRDNSPLHF. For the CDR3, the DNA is TGTGCCAGTAGCCTCCGGGACAGAGATAATTCACCCCTCCACTTT.

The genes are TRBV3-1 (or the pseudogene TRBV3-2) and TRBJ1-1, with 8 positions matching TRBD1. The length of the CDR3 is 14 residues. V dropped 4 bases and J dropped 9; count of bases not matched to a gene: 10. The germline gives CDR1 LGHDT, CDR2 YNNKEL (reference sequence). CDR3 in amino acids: CASSRTGTGNQAFF. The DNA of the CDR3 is TGTGCCAGCAGCCGAACCGGGACAGGCAACCAAGCTTTCTTT.

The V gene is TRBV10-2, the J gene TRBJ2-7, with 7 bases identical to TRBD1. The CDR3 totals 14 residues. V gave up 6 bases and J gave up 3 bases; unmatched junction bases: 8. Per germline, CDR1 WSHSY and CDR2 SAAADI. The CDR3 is CASRTGSSNYEQYF. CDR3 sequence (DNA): TGCGCCAGCAGGACAGGGTCAAGTAACTACGAGCAGTACTTC.

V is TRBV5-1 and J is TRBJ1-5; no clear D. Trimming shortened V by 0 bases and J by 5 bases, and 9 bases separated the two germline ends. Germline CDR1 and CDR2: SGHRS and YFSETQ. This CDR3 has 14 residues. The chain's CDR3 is CASSLAGGDQPQHF. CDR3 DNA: TGCGCCAGCAGCTTGGCCGGCGGAGATCAGCCCCAGCATTTT.

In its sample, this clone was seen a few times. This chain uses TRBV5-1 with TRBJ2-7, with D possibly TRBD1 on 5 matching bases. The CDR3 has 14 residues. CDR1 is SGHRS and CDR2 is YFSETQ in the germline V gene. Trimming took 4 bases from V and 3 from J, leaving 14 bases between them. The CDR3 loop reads CASSLEGHSYEQYF. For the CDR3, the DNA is TGCGCCAGCAGCCTAGAAGGACATAGCTACGAGCAGTACTTC.

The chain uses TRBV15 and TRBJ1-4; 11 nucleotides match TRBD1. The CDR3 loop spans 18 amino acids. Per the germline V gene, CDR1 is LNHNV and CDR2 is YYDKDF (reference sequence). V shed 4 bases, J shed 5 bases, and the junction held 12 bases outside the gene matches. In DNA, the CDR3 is TGTGCCACCAGCAAGGGTGGACAGGGGGCGTCTTCCAATGAAAAACTGTTTTTT. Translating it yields CATSKGGQGASSNEKLFF.

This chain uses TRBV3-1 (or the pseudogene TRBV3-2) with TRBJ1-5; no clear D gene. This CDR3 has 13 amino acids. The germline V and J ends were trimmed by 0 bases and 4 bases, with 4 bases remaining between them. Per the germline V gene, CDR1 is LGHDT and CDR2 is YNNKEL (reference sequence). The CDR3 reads CASSQDPNQPQHF. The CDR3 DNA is TGTGCCAGCAGCCAAGACCCTAATCAGCCCCAGCATTTT.

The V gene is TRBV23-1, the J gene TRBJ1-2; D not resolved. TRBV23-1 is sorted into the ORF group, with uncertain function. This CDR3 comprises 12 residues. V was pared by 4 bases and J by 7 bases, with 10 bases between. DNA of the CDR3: TGCGCCAGCAGTCTTGACACGGTTGGCTACACCTTC. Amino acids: CASSLDTVGYTF.

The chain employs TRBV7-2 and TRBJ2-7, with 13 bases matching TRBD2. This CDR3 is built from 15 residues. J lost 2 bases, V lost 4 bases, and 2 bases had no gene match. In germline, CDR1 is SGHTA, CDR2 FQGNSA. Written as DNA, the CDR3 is TGTGCCAGCAGCTCCGGGACTAGCGGGACCTACGAGCAGTACTTC. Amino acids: CASSSGTSGTYEQYF.

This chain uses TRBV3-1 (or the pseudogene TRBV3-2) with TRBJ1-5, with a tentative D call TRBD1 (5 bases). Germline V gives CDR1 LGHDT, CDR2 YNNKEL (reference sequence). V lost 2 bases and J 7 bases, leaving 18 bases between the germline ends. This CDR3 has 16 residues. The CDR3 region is CASSQTGILNAQPQHF. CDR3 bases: TGTGCCAGCAGCCAAACAGGTATACTAAACGCGCAGCCCCAGCATTTT.

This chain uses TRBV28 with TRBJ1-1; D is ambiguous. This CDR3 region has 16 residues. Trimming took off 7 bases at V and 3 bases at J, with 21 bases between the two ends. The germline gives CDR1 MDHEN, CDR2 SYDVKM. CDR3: CASTASGSAEHTEAFF. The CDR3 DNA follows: TGTGCCAGCACCGCAAGCGGTTCTGCGGAACACACTGAAGCTTTCTTT.

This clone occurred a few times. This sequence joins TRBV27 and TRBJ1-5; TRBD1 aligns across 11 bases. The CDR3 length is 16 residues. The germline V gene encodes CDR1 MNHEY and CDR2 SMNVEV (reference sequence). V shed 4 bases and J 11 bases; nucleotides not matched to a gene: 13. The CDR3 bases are TGTGCCAGCAGTTCCGGAAAGGGACAGGGGGTTCTATCCCAGCATTTT. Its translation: CASSSGKGQGVLSQHF.

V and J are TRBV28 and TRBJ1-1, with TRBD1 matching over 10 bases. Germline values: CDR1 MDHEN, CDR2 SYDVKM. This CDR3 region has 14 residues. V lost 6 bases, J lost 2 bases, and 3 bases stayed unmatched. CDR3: CASRMTGGNTEAFF. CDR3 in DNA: TGTGCCAGCAGAATGACAGGGGGCAACACTGAAGCTTTCTTT.

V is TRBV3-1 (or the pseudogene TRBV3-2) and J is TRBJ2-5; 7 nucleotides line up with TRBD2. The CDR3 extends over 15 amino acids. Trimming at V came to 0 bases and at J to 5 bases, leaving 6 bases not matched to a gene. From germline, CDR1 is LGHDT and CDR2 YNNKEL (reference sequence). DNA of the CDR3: TGTGCCAGCAGCCAAGAACGTGCGGGGGTGGAGACCCAGTACTTC. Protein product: CASSQERAGVETQYF.

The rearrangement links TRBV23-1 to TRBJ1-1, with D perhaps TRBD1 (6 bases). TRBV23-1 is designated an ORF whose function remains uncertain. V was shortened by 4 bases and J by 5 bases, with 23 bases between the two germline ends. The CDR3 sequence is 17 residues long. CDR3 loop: CASSLPSPGTPITEAFF. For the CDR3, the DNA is TGCGCCAGCAGTCTACCGAGCCCCGGGACACCCATTACTGAAGCTTTCTTT.

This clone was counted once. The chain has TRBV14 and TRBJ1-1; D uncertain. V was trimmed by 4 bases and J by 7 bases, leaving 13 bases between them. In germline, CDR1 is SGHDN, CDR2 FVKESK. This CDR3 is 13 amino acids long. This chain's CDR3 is CASSPIRSGEAFF. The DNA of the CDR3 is TGTGCCAGCAGCCCCATAAGGAGCGGTGAAGCTTTCTTT.

CDR3 region: CASSSRRRGPTEAFF. The CDR3 nucleotides are TGTGCCAGCAGCTCCCGGAGGAGGGGTCCCACTGAAGCTTTCTTT. The rearrangement links TRBV6-5 to TRBJ1-1; possibly TRBD1 for D (5 bases). This CDR3 has 15 residues. Trimming pared 6 bases from V and 4 bases from J, leaving 18 bases between. CDR1 and CDR2 (germline): MNHEY, SVGAGI.

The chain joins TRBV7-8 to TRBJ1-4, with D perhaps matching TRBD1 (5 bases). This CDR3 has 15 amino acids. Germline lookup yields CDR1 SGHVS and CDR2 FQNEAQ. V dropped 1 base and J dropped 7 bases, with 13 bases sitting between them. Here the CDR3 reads CASSLVWGWGEKLFF. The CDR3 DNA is TGTGCCAGCAGCTTAGTCTGGGGCTGGGGTGAAAAACTGTTTTTT.